These T cell receptor beta chains were read from a single sample in a study of Graves' ophthalmopathy and Graves' hyperthyroidism. TCRdb itself ran the multiplex PCR reads through MiXCR, one entry per CDR3 protein. Of fewer than 350,000 distinct CDR3 sequences listed, 15% to 20% are singletons. The sample taken for sequencing was peripheral blood. The receptors originated from an adult man with Graves' ophthalmopathy. Both conserved end residues are part of each CDR3. The D gene is left open where the match is weak. Size is stated for part of the rows, as once, few or many counts, or as a class when the clone is expanded.

. many TRBJ2-7 TRBV12-3/TRBV12-4 CASSSLSFIGVTPVQQYF TGTGCCAGCAGTAGTCTCTCCTTTATTGGGGTCACTCCTGTTCAGCAGTACTTC
TRBD1 . TRBJ2-5 TRBV28 CASSGYRGQETQYF TGTGCCAGCAGTGGATACAGGGGGCAAGAGACCCAGTACTTC
TRBD1 few TRBJ2-5 TRBV20-1 CSANRGGEETQYF TGCAGCGCCAACAGGGGCGGTGAGGAGACCCAGTACTTC
. . TRBJ1-1 TRBV6-2/TRBV6-3 CASSYAAGSNTEAFF TGTGCCAGCAGTTACGCCGCAGGGTCTAACACTGAAGCTTTCTTT
TRBD1 . TRBJ2-5 TRBV28 CASSFTGVLETQYF TGTGCCAGCAGTTTTACAGGGGTTCTAGAGACCCAGTACTTC
. many TRBJ2-2 TRBV3-1 CASSQVTGWTGELFF TGTGCCAGCAGCCAAGTAACAGGGTGGACCGGGGAGCTGTTTTTT
TRBD1 many TRBJ2-5 TRBV6-2/TRBV6-3 CASRTGGETQYF TGTGCCAGCCGGACAGGGGGAGAGACCCAGTACTTC
. many TRBJ1-1 TRBV11-1 CASSLALTNTEAFF TGTGCCAGCAGCTTAGCACTGACGAACACTGAAGCTTTCTTT
. many TRBJ2-2 TRBV6-1 CASKREGLPNTGELFF TGTGCCAGCAAACGTGAGGGACTTCCGAACACCGGGGAGCTGTTTTTT
. many TRBJ1-1 TRBV27 CASRWGRGAAEAFF TGTGCCAGCAGATGGGGTAGGGGGGCTGCTGAAGCTTTCTTT
. many TRBJ1-6 TRBV12-3/TRBV12-4 CASSSWGSPLHF TGTGCCAGCAGTTCGTGGGGCTCCCCCCTCCACTTT
. . TRBJ2-5 TRBV12-3/TRBV12-4 CASSSQGTLETQYF TGTGCCAGCAGCTCCCAGGGGACTTTGGAGACCCAGTACTTC
. many TRBJ2-3 TRBV18 CASSPGGVGDTQYF TGTGCCAGCTCACCTGGAGGGGTTGGAGATACGCAGTATTTT
. many TRBJ2-2 TRBV19 CASSIMGIGELFF TGTGCCAGTAGTATTATGGGGATCGGGGAGCTGTTTTTT
. . TRBJ2-7 TRBV30 CAWVRGYEQYF TGTGCCTGGGTCAGGGGCTACGAGCAGTACTTC
. many TRBJ1-2 TRBV6-5 CASRQSGGNYGYTF TGTGCCAGCAGGCAAAGCGGGGGGAACTATGGCTACACCTTC
. many TRBJ1-5 TRBV7-2 CASSRVGEPQHF TGTGCCAGCAGCCGGGTTGGAGAGCCCCAGCATTTT
. many TRBJ2-7 TRBV12-3/TRBV12-4 CASSGGSYEQYF TGTGCCAGCAGTGGCGGCTCCTACGAGCAGTACTTC
. . TRBJ1-2 TRBV12-3/TRBV12-4 CASTPDSPYGYTF TGTGCCAGCACTCCGGATAGCCCGTATGGCTACACCTTC
TRBD2 many TRBJ2-5 TRBV19 CASSSSGSPETQYF TGTGCCAGTAGTAGTAGCGGGAGTCCAGAGACCCAGTACTTC
TRBD1 many TRBJ1-2 TRBV2 CASSAQTGIGYTF TGTGCCAGCAGCGCCCAGACAGGGATTGGCTACACCTTC
TRBD2 many TRBJ2-7 TRBV6-5 CASSYAGGSSYEQYF TGTGCCAGCAGTTACGCTGGCGGGAGCTCCTACGAGCAGTACTTC
. many TRBJ2-2 TRBV4-1 CASSLKLYDVTDPGELFF TGCGCCAGCAGCCTTAAATTATACGACGTCACGGATCCGGGGGAGCTGTTTTTT
. many TRBJ1-5 TRBV6-2/TRBV6-3 CASGRDRNQPQHF TGTGCCAGCGGGAGGGATCGCAATCAGCCCCAGCATTTT
TRBD1 many TRBJ1-1 TRBV4-2 CASSHQPPGQGYTEAFF TGTGCCAGCAGCCACCAACCCCCGGGACAGGGGTACACTGAAGCTTTCTTT
TRBD1 many TRBJ1-5 TRBV4-1 CASSLNRGRIQPQHF TGCGCCAGCAGCCTGAACAGGGGGCGAATCCAGCCCCAGCATTTT
. many TRBJ2-2 TRBV29-1 CSARGPLNTGELFF TGCAGCGCCCGGGGACCTCTGAACACCGGGGAGCTGTTTTTT
. many TRBJ1-2 TRBV27 CASSPTDRTWNYGYTF TGTGCCAGCAGTCCTACCGACAGAACGTGGAACTATGGCTACACCTTC
. few TRBJ2-7 TRBV6-1 CASRSRTLPYEQYF TGTGCCAGTCGGTCCAGGACCCTCCCCTACGAGCAGTACTTC
TRBD1 many TRBJ1-1 TRBV19 CASTPGQGQNLNTEAFF TGTGCCAGTACCCCGGGACAGGGGCAAAATTTGAACACTGAAGCTTTCTTT
. . TRBJ1-2 TRBV3-1 CASIQQGYGYSF TGTGCCAGCATCCAGCAGGGTTATGGCTACAGCTTC
TRBD2 many TRBJ2-7 TRBV11-2 CASSLVTSGTEQYF TGTGCCAGCAGCTTAGTAACTAGCGGTACCGAGCAGTACTTC
TRBD1 many TRBJ1-5 TRBV5-5 CANSLRQGARGQPQHF TGTGCCAACAGCTTAAGACAGGGGGCGCGGGGGCAGCCCCAGCATTTT
. many TRBJ1-2 TRBV6-2/TRBV6-3 CASSYSTLPAGVLVDYTF TGTGCCAGCAGTTACTCGACGCTTCCGGCAGGGGTCTTAGTTGACTACACCTTC
. many TRBJ1-1 TRBV6-2/TRBV6-3 CASSYPAEAFF TGTGCCAGCAGTTACCCCGCGGAAGCTTTCTTT
. . TRBJ2-5 TRBV6-5 CASSYSRTDQETQYF TGTGCCAGCAGTTACTCGAGGACAGACCAAGAGACCCAGTACTTC
TRBD1 . TRBJ2-2 TRBV6-1 CASSVNRGTGELFF TGTGCCAGCAGTGTGAACAGGGGAACCGGGGAGCTGTTTTTT
. many TRBJ1-1 TRBV18 CASSPSRENEAFF TGTGCCAGCTCACCCTCCAGGGAGAACGAAGCTTTCTTT
. many TRBJ2-7 TRBV6-5 CASSYSGREAGAGEQYF TGTGCCAGCAGTTATTCAGGGCGAGAGGCGGGGGCGGGCGAGCAGTACTTC
. many TRBJ1-1 TRBV6-5 CASSYATGNLGTEAFF TGTGCCAGCAGTTACGCAACAGGGAACCTGGGCACTGAAGCTTTCTTT
TRBD1 . TRBJ2-7 TRBV18 CASSRTGHEQYF TGTGCCAGCTCCCGGACAGGGCACGAGCAGTACTTC
. many TRBJ2-7 TRBV11-2 CASSPQLVWNYEQYF TGTGCCAGCAGCCCACAATTAGTCTGGAACTACGAGCAGTACTTC